This is a list of T cell receptor beta chains from one sample in a study of identical twins. MiXCR, applied by TCRdb to the 5' RACE reads, yields one record per CDR3 protein. This table has roughly 500,000 distinct CDR3 sequences, around 20% appearing once. Separately, the same data were catalogued under a study of T cells expressing NK-cell markers.

The material sequenced was CD4+ T cells sorted from blood. The source is a woman aged 18 to 35 in good health. CDR3s include the opening cysteine and the closing phenylalanine or tryptophan. The D gene is left open where the match is weak. Clone size appears in some rows only: once, few, many, or a class for an expanded clone.

J: TRBJ2-7; V: TRBV10-3; size: -; D: TRBD2; DNA: TGTGCCATCAGTGAGTCGGAGCGGGAGTACACCTACGAGCAGTACTTC; CDR3: CAISESEREYTYEQYF
J: TRBJ1-5; V: TRBV20-1; size: few; D: TRBD1; DNA: TGCAGTGCCTTGGGACAGAATAGCAATCAGCCCCAGCATTTT; CDR3: CSALGQNSNQPQHF
J: TRBJ2-1; V: TRBV12-3/TRBV12-4; size: many; D: -; DNA: TGTGCCAGCAGTCCTAGCGCGATACGCTGGGAGTTCTTC; CDR3: CASSPSAIRWEFF
J: TRBJ2-1; V: TRBV11-3; size: few; D: -; DNA: TGTGCCAGCAGCTTCCAGCTCTATGGACACAATGAGCAGTTCTTC; CDR3: CASSFQLYGHNEQFF
J: TRBJ2-1; V: TRBV30; size: -; D: -; DNA: TGTGCCTGGAGTGTGGGTAATTCCTACAATGAGCAGTTCTTC; CDR3: CAWSVGNSYNEQFF
J: TRBJ1-2; V: TRBV5-6; size: many; D: -; DNA: TGTGCCAGCAGCCGGGACTTGGGCTACACCTTC; CDR3: CASSRDLGYTF
J: TRBJ2-2; V: TRBV7-6; size: -; D: TRBD2; DNA: TGTGCCAGCAGCCCGATGACTAGCGGGGCTAACACCGGGGAGCTGTTTTTT; CDR3: CASSPMTSGANTGELFF
J: TRBJ2-1; V: TRBV4-3; size: few; D: TRBD1; DNA: TGCGCCAGCAGCCCTTTAGGGGGACAGGGGGTGTTGGAGCAGTTCTTC; CDR3: CASSPLGGQGVLEQFF
J: TRBJ1-2; V: TRBV3-1; size: -; D: -; DNA: TGTGCCAGCAGCCAACAGGCAGCGTCCTATGGCTACACCTTC; CDR3: CASSQQAASYGYTF
J: TRBJ2-1; V: TRBV10-3; size: few; D: -; DNA: TGTGCCATCAGTGAGTCGTCAATGAGGGTCTCCTACAATGAGCAGTTCTTC; CDR3: CAISESSMRVSYNEQFF
J: TRBJ1-1; V: TRBV4-3; size: -; D: -; DNA: TGCGCCAGCAGCCAAGATCGGCCGAACACTGAAGCTTTCTTT; CDR3: CASSQDRPNTEAFF
J: TRBJ2-3; V: TRBV20-1; size: -; D: TRBD2; DNA: TGCAGTGCTAGAGTCGGGGGAGGGATAGATACGCAGTATTTT; CDR3: CSARVGGGIDTQYF
J: TRBJ1-5; V: TRBV20-1; size: -; D: TRBD1; DNA: TGCAGTGCTCGTCCGGGACAGGGGGACAATCAGCCCCAGCATTTT; CDR3: CSARPGQGDNQPQHF
J: TRBJ2-7; V: TRBV3-1; size: -; D: -; DNA: TGTGCCAGCAGCCAAGCAGTCGGAGTTTACGAGCAGTACTTC; CDR3: CASSQAVGVYEQYF
J: TRBJ2-7; V: TRBV4-3; size: few; D: -; DNA: TGCGCCAGCAGCCAAGGGCCCCTAGTTGGCGAGCAGTACTTC; CDR3: CASSQGPLVGEQYF
J: TRBJ1-1; V: TRBV20-1; size: -; D: -; DNA: TGCAGTGCTCGCCCAATGGGAGGGGCGCCTTCTAACACTGAAGCTTTCTTT; CDR3: CSARPMGGAPSNTEAFF
J: TRBJ2-7; V: TRBV2; size: -; D: -; DNA: TGTGCCAGCAGTGAAGTCTACGAGCAGTACTTC; CDR3: CASSEVYEQYF
J: TRBJ2-6; V: TRBV18; size: -; D: TRBD1; DNA: TGTGCCAGCTCACCGGGACAGATCTCCTCTGGGGCCAACGTCCTGACTTTC; CDR3: CASSPGQISSGANVLTF
J: TRBJ1-1; V: TRBV7-3; size: few; D: -; DNA: TGTGCCAGCAGCTTGAAGTGGGACACTGAAGCTTTCTTT; CDR3: CASSLKWDTEAFF
J: TRBJ2-1; V: TRBV5-1; size: few; D: TRBD2; DNA: TGCGCCAGCAGCTGGACTAGCGGGGCGGGCAATGAGCAGTTCTTC; CDR3: CASSWTSGAGNEQFF
J: TRBJ2-1; V: TRBV10-3; size: -; D: -; DNA: TGTGCCATCAGTGTGGGACAATCCTACAATGAGCAGTTCTTC; CDR3: CAISVGQSYNEQFF
J: TRBJ2-6; V: TRBV7-2; size: -; D: -; DNA: TGTGCCAGCAGCTTAGTAGGGGGTGAGGACCTGACTTTC; CDR3: CASSLVGGEDLTF
J: TRBJ1-5; V: TRBV7-2; size: many; D: -; DNA: TGTGCCAGCAGCTTAAACAGGGATAGCAATCAGCCCCAGCATTTT; CDR3: CASSLNRDSNQPQHF
J: TRBJ2-2; V: TRBV6-5; size: few; D: -; DNA: TGTGCCAGCAGTTGGAGGTCCGGGGAGCTGTTTTTT; CDR3: CASSWRSGELFF
J: TRBJ2-3; V: TRBV7-9; size: -; D: TRBD2; DNA: TGTGCCAGCAGCTTGAGAGCGGGGGGCCGCACAGATACGCAGTATTTT; CDR3: CASSLRAGGRTDTQYF
J: TRBJ2-2; V: TRBV2; size: -; D: -; DNA: TGTGCCAGCAGAGACAGAACGAACACCGGGGAGCTGTTTTTT; CDR3: CASRDRTNTGELFF
J: TRBJ2-1; V: TRBV20-1; size: few; D: -; DNA: TGCAGTGCTCGGAACCCTGGAAATGAGCAGTTCTTC; CDR3: CSARNPGNEQFF
J: TRBJ2-1; V: TRBV4-3; size: many; D: TRBD2; DNA: TGCGCCAGCAGCCAAGACTTAGCGGGGTCCTACAATGAGCAGTTCTTC; CDR3: CASSQDLAGSYNEQFF
J: TRBJ2-1; V: TRBV18; size: -; D: -; DNA: TGTGCCAGCTCACCACCACCCGGGAGTGAGCAGTTCTTC; CDR3: CASSPPPGSEQFF
J: TRBJ1-5; V: TRBV12-3/TRBV12-4; size: few; D: -; DNA: TGTGCCAGCCAAGGATTTAGCAATCAGCCCCAGCATTTT; CDR3: CASQGFSNQPQHF
J: TRBJ1-1; V: TRBV5-1; size: few; D: -; DNA: TGCGCCAGCAGCACGACCAGGGAACTGAACACTGAAGCTTTCTTT; CDR3: CASSTTRELNTEAFF
J: TRBJ2-5; V: TRBV29-1; size: many; D: -; DNA: TGCAGCGTTTGGTACGAAGAGACCCAGTACTTC; CDR3: CSVWYEETQYF
J: TRBJ2-1; V: TRBV5-5; size: -; D: -; DNA: TGTGCCAGCAGCCAGGGGGGTAGTGAGCAGTTCTTC; CDR3: CASSQGGSEQFF
J: TRBJ1-1; V: TRBV2; size: -; D: -; DNA: TGTGCCAGCAGGGCCCGGAAGAACACTGAAGCTTTCTTT; CDR3: CASRARKNTEAFF
J: TRBJ2-1; V: TRBV10-3; size: -; D: -; DNA: TGTGCCATCAGCGGACAGCTCTCCTACAATGAGCAGTTCTTC; CDR3: CAISGQLSYNEQFF
J: TRBJ2-1; V: TRBV12-3/TRBV12-4; size: few; D: TRBD2; DNA: TGTGCCAGCAGGGTGACTAGCGGATACAATGAGCAGTTCTTC; CDR3: CASRVTSGYNEQFF
J: TRBJ2-7; V: TRBV30; size: -; D: TRBD2; DNA: TGTGCCTGGAGCGCTAGCGGGAGGCACGAGCAGTACTTC; CDR3: CAWSASGRHEQYF
J: TRBJ2-2; V: TRBV7-8; size: -; D: TRBD1; DNA: TGTGCCAGCAGCTTAAGGGACAGGGGGAACCCCGGGGAGCTGTTTTTT; CDR3: CASSLRDRGNPGELFF
J: TRBJ2-7; V: TRBV2; size: once; D: TRBD1; DNA: TGTGCCAGCGGAGGCCCCGTGGGACAGGCGGGAGAGCAGTACTTC; CDR3: CASGGPVGQAGEQYF
J: TRBJ1-2; V: TRBV6-5; size: -; D: -; DNA: TGTGCCAGCAGTTACGGGACGGCCGGCCTCGGCTACACCTTC; CDR3: CASSYGTAGLGYTF
J: TRBJ1-1; V: TRBV12-3/TRBV12-4; size: few; D: -; DNA: TGTGCCAGCAGTCCCGCATGGGTGAACACTGAAGCTTTCTTT; CDR3: CASSPAWVNTEAFF
J: TRBJ1-6; V: TRBV20-1; size: many; D: -; DNA: TGCAGTGCTAGGGGCCCCAATTCACCCCTCCACTTT; CDR3: CSARGPNSPLHF